This T cell receptor beta chain is drawn from a study of metastatic and nonmetastatic thyroid tumors. Study background: Repertoire comparison spanned blood and tumor or nodule tissue of malignant and benign thyroid patients.

Overall study results and limits: Patients with malignant thyroid tumors reportedly had significantly higher TCR beta diversity than those with benign nodules, in blood and tumor.

Thyroid surgery had not been preceded by any treatment in any patient. Per the study methods: The study took CDR3 differences across clinicopathological groups and made a distant-metastasis classifier for papillary thyroid cancer from them. TCRdb redid the clone calls on the PCR reads using MiXCR. Here the V and J calls rest on TCRdb's processing, not on the authors' analysis. Altogether approximately 16,000 clones are present, about 13% being singletons, with the ten largest covering approximately 30%. This clone was found a few times. The antigen remains unidentified. CDR3 length equals 14 residues. V was clipped by 0 bases and J by 4 bases, with 10 bases between them. The germline CDR1 and CDR2 sequences are LGHDT and YNNKEL (reference sequence).

The chain carries TRBV3-1 and TRBJ2-7; possibly TRBD1 or TRBD2 for D (6 bases each). This receptor was taken from a female donor with papillary thyroid cancer or a benign thyroid nodule (not recorded which). Some clones in this sample may be carry-over from other donors' samples. The material sequenced was blood. In nucleotides, the CDR3 is TGTGCCAGCAGCCAAGAGTGGGGGGCTTACGAGCAGTACTTC. Translation: CASSQEWGAYEQYF.